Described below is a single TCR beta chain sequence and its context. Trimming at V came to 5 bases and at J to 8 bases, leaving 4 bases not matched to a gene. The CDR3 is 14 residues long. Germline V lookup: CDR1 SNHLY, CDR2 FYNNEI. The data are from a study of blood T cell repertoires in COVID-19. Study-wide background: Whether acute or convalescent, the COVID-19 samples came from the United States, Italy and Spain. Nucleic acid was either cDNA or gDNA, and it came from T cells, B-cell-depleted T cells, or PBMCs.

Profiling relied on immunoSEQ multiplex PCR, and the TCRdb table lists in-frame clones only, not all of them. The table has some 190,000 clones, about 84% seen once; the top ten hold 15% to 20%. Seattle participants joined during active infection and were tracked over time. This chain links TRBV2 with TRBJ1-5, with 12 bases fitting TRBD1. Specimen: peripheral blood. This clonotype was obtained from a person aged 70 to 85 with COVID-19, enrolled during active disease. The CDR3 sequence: CASSRDRGLEPQHF. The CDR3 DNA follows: TGTGCCAGCAGTAGGGACAGGGGGCTTGAGCCCCAGCATTTT.